These 3 T cell receptor beta chains originate from one sample sequenced in a study of cytomegalovirus exposure and HLA in healthy donors (dated by TCRdb to 2016 to 2017). To prepare the library, the immunoSEQ multiplex PCR assay was applied. The multiplex PCR relied on a mix of 60 forward primers for TCR Vbeta segments and 13 reverse primers for TCR Jbeta segments. TCRdb mirrors the immuneACCESS table, restricted to in-frame sequences. Some clones are absent from its copies; in checked studies, under half trace to an unresolved V gene, and the reason for the others is unknown. Recorded for this sample are roughly 140,000 clones; around three quarters of them occurred a single time. Of the sample, 2% to 2.5% is held by the ten largest clones. Sequencing was performed on PBMCs. Receptor source: a woman younger than 35 in good health and CMV-seropositive.

The chain uses TRBV6-4 and TRBJ2-3; 7 bases are shared with TRBD1. V lost 7 bases, J lost 3 bases, and 7 bases stayed unmatched. CDR1 is MRHNA and CDR2 is SNTAGT in the germline V gene. The CDR3 is 14 amino acids. CDR3 sequence (DNA): TGTGCCAGCACACAAATGACAGGGACAGATACGCAGTATTTT. Translated: CASTQMTGTDTQYF.

The chain carries TRBV4-1 and TRBJ1-5; D unclear. The CDR3 has 14 amino acids. V gave up 1 base and J gave up 4 bases, with 8 bases separating them. From germline, CDR1 is MGHRA and CDR2 YSYEKL. The CDR3 here is CASSQVGGNQPQHF. The CDR3 nucleotides read TGCGCCAGCAGCCAAGTCGGAGGTAATCAGCCCCAGCATTTT.

About this clone itself: The junction differs from germline at one of its ends, possibly a read error. This chain links TRBV29-1 with TRBJ1-2; 7 positions agree with TRBD1. The germline CDR1 and CDR2 sequences are SQVTM and ANQGSEA. The CDR3 runs 13 residues. In nucleotides, the CDR3 is TGCAGCGTTCAAACAGGGGCGGTCTATGTCTACACCTTC. Protein sequence: CSVQTGAVYVYTF.